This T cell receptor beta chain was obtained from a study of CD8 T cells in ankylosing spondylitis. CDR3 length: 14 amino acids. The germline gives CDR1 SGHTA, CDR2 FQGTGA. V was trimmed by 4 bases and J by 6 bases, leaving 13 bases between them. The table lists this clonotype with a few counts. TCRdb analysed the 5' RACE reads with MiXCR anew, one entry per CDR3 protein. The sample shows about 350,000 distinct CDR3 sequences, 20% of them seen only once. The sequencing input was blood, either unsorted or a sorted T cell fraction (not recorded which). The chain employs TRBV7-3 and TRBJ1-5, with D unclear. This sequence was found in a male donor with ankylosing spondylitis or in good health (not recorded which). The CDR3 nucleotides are TGTGCCAGCAGCTGGGGATCCCAGGCTCAGCCCCAGCATTTT. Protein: CASSWGSQAQPQHF.